This is a list of T cell receptor beta chains from one sample in a study of shared clonotypes between healthy human individuals. The assay was immunoSEQ multiplex PCR, and TCRdb's table has in-frame clones only and misses some. The data contain 300,000 or so clones, around 72% of them singletons. The specimen was memory CD4+ T cells sorted from blood. The receptors were sampled from a man aged 25 to 45 in good health. The conserved cysteine and the conserved F or W are not part of the CDR3 here. The size of a clone is reported for some rows only, either as once, few or many, or as a class for expanded clones.

clone_size | j_call | v_call | cdr3_aa
few | TRBJ2-3 | TRBV1 | TSSQATSGRGSDTQY
once | TRBJ1-2 | TRBV29-1 | SVGARDWGYT
- | TRBJ2-7 | TRBV10-3 | AIRAPGTLQY
- | TRBJ2-4 | TRBV5-6 | ASSSASISGRAGIQY
once | TRBJ2-3 | TRBV6-1 | ASSDTSGGPGAFNTQY
- | TRBJ1-2 | TRBV28 | ASSLENLNYGYT
- | TRBJ2-5 | TRBV19 | ASNPRAGGGETQY
- | TRBJ1-5 | TRBV11-2 | ASSTTGIANQPQH
- | TRBJ2-5 | TRBV18 | ASSLGQGRTQY
- | TRBJ2-3 | TRBV2 | ASSRDTGPDTQY
- | TRBJ1-2 | TRBV6-1 | ASSDGPTRYGYT
few | TRBJ2-1 | TRBV5-1 | ASSYPGYNEQF
- | TRBJ1-2 | TRBV11-2 | ASSLGGADYGYT
- | TRBJ2-1 | TRBV7-2 | ASSLFGVGNSYNEQF
- | TRBJ2-7 | TRBV11-3 | ASSAFSYEQY
- | TRBJ1-1 | TRBV15 | ATTGLGNTEAF
- | TRBJ1-5 | TRBV27 | ASSPYLPGVNQPQH
- | TRBJ2-5 | TRBV7-9 | ASSARKQETQY
once | TRBJ2-1 | TRBV2 | ASAGTNYNEQF
- | TRBJ2-1 | TRBV5-8 | ASSGGQVNEQF
- | TRBJ2-1 | TRBV11-3 | ASSPGRSEQF
- | TRBJ1-1 | TRBV5-4 | ASSRGGRNTEAF
once | TRBJ2-1 | TRBV5-1 | ASSSQGAGNEQF
- | TRBJ1-5 | TRBV6-1 | ASSEIGTGRQPQH
- | TRBJ1-3 | TRBV5-4 | ASSLGGNTIY
- | TRBJ1-2 | TRBV5-5 | ASSLAQVYGYT
once | TRBJ1-4 | TRBV6-5 | ASSYSNLTPNEKLF
- | TRBJ2-2 | TRBV4-3 | ASSQGGEGELF
- | TRBJ2-3 | TRBV5-6 | ASSLLGGGPGTDTQY
- | TRBJ2-1 | TRBV15 | ATSRLAGGGNEQF
- | TRBJ2-1 | TRBV28 | ASSLNPYNEQF
once | TRBJ2-3 | TRBV5-1 | ASSLAAAGEPDTQY
- | TRBJ2-1 | TRBV4-3 | ASSQVRGGGTYNEQF